This section outlines one T cell receptor beta chain sequence together with its context. This clone is medium-sized (0.01 to 0.1%) in terms of sample share. What antigen it recognizes has not been identified. Base qualities are not provided; no much larger clone lies one nucleotide away. This sample is part of a study of metastatic and nonmetastatic thyroid tumors (dated by TCRdb to 2018 to 2021). Regarding the research as a whole: Repertoires were compared across peripheral blood and tumor or nodule tissue samples from malignant and benign thyroid patients. The research as a whole found: TCR beta diversity was reported as significantly higher in malignant tumors than in benign nodules, in both blood and tumor samples.

Before undergoing thyroid surgery, none of the patients had been given any kind of treatment. Using T-cell receptor beta sequencing, the researchers looked back retrospectively at clinical samples from patients, gathered between about 2012 and 2019. The CDR3 goes from the cysteine to the phenylalanine over 16 residues. Of the read, only the CDR3 DNA is kept; its 48 bases are in frame from base 1. CDR1 MDHEN and CDR2 SYDVKM are derived from the germline V gene. The junction shows trimming of 4 bases on V and 2 bases on J, and the gene matches do not reach 7 bases of it. Library preparation employed PCR. Sequencer: Illumina HiSeq 4000. The TCR beta-chain CDR3 region of each patient was profiled by high-throughput sequencing. On the authors' methods: The researchers built a classifier to tell apart papillary thyroid cancer patients with distant metastasis, based on CDR3 differences among clinicopathological groups. Repertoire diversity was assessed with the Shannon index, and tumor-blood repertoire similarity with the Morisita-Horn index. TCRdb itself trimmed the public reads at Q25 with fastp, ran MiXCR and retained productive beta chains. None of the V and J calls come from the authors' own analysis; TCRdb made them. The sample table holds some 29,000 clones, of which around 3.9% were seen once. The ten largest clonotypes hold 3% to 3.5% of the sample.

The source of this sequence is a male donor with papillary thyroid cancer or a benign thyroid nodule (not recorded which). Some clones in this sample may be carry-over from other donors' samples. The sequencing input was blood. The rearrangement combines TRBV28 with TRBJ2-1; 8 bases in the junction line up with TRBD1. The nucleotide sequence is given as TGTGCCAGCAGTTCGCCCTCAGGGGGCCCCTACAATGAGCAGTTCTTC. This is translated as CASSSPSGGPYNEQFF.